Following are 11 T cell receptor beta chains from one sample sequenced in a study of blood T cell repertoires in COVID-19. Data came from immunoSEQ multiplex PCR; TCRdb stores just in-frame clones and leaves some out. Of approximately 150,000 clones detected, about four fifths appear once; the ten largest clones hold about 4%. The source material was peripheral blood. These receptor sequences come from a man between 65 and 85 years old who had recovered from COVID-19.

Many counts were recorded for this clone. The CDR3 sequence is CASSVREGGELFF. The CDR3 nucleotides are TGTGCCAGCAGCGTAAGGGAGGGCGGGGAGCTGTTTTTT. The chain has TRBV9 and TRBJ2-2, with TRBD2 matching over 7 bases. The CDR3 is made up of 13 amino acids. Per germline, CDR1 SGDLS and CDR2 YYNGEE. Unmatched junction bases numbered 1, after V lost 1 base and J lost 7 bases.

The V call is TRBV10-3, the J call TRBJ2-7, with 8 bases identical to TRBD1. Germline V lookup: CDR1 ENHRY, CDR2 SYGVKD. This CDR3 is 15 amino acids long. V lost 6 bases, J lost 3 bases, and 10 bases stayed unmatched. CDR3 residues: CAIRDTGQGLYEQYF. The CDR3 region has the DNA TGTGCCATCAGGGACACTGGACAGGGCCTCTACGAGCAGTACTTC.

This chain links TRBV7-8 with TRBJ2-7, with 7 bases matching TRBD1. The CDR3 has 14 amino acids. CDR1 and CDR2 from the germline V gene are SGHVS and FQNEAQ. The trim removed 5 bases at V and 3 bases at J, leaving 7 bases unmatched. For the CDR3, the DNA is TGTGCCAGCAGCCCGATGACAGGGATCTACGAGCAGTACTTC. This translates into CASSPMTGIYEQYF. Full variable domain (rest looked up from reference TRBV7-8 and TRBJ2-7): GAGVSQSPRYKVAKRGQDVALRCDPISGHVSLFWYQQALGQGPEFLTYFQNEAQLDKSGLPSDRFFAERPEGSVSTLKIQRTQQEDSAVYLCASSPMTGIYEQYFGPGTRLTVT.

V usage is TRBV5-4 and J usage is TRBJ2-2; 7 bases are shared with TRBD2. V was clipped by 5 bases and J by 4 bases; unmatched bases: 5. Germline CDR1 SGHNT, CDR2 YYREEE (reference sequence). CDR3 length: 14 residues. CDR3 sequence: CASSPGLVTGELFF. DNA for the CDR3: TGTGCCAGCAGTCCTGGACTAGTCACCGGGGAGCTGTTTTTT.

V gene TRBV21-1 combines with J gene TRBJ2-1; the table gives TRBD1 as D, unverified against the DNA. TRBV21-1 is listed as a pseudogene. There are 16 residues in the CDR3. CDR3: CASSKALRGQGSDQFF. CDR3 sequence (DNA): TGTGCCAGCAGCAAAGCGTTAAGGGGACAGGGGAGTGATCAGTTCTTC.

The chain couples TRBV7-9 to TRBJ1-4, with 7 bases that match TRBD1. The V gene end was trimmed by 1 base and the J gene end by 4 bases; junction bases not matched to a gene: 3. The germline V gene has CDR1 SEHNR and CDR2 FQNEAQ (reference sequence). This CDR3 has 15 residues. The CDR3 reads CASSLGDRDNEKLFF. CDR3 nucleotide sequence: TGTGCCAGCAGCTTAGGCGACAGGGATAATGAAAAACTGTTTTTT.

The genes are TRBV2 and TRBJ2-3; weak D call: TRBD2 (6 bases). V was clipped by 6 bases and J by 2 bases, with 18 bases between them. CDR3 length: 16 residues. The germline CDR1 and CDR2 sequences are SNHLY and FYNNEI. Here the CDR3 reads CASRSDLRDFTDTQYF. The CDR3 nucleotides are TGTGCCAGCAGGTCGGACCTTCGGGACTTCACAGATACGCAGTATTTT.

The rearrangement links TRBV7-6 to TRBJ1-4; D is ambiguous. The V end was cut by 7 bases, the J end by 2 bases, with 5 bases between. CDR1 is SGHVS and CDR2 is FNYEAQ in the germline V gene. The CDR3 has 12 residues. The CDR3 DNA reads TGTGCCAGCACCGGGACTAATGAAAAACTGTTTTTT. It translates to CASTGTNEKLFF.

The rearrangement joins TRBV4-2 to TRBJ1-1; possible D gene TRBD1, 6 bases. The V end was cut by 2 bases, the J end by 0 bases, with 13 bases between. The CDR3 has 16 residues. The germline CDR1 and CDR2 sequences are LGHNA and YNFKEQ. For the CDR3, the DNA is TGTGCCAGCAGCCAATGGCAGGGGATCATGAACACTGAAGCTTTCTTT. Amino acids: CASSQWQGIMNTEAFF.

This rearrangement joins TRBV15 to TRBJ2-2; 9 nucleotides match TRBD2. The CDR3 length is 16 residues. V lost 3 bases to trimming and J lost 7 bases; unmatched junction nucleotides: 9. CDR1 and CDR2 from the germline V gene are LNHNV and YYDKDF (reference sequence). As DNA, the CDR3 is TGTGCCACCAGCAGCTTTCCTAGCGGGATAAGCGGGGAGCTGTTTTTT. It yields the protein CATSSFPSGISGELFF.

This chain connects TRBV11-2 to TRBJ2-7; D unclear. Between the trimmed V and J ends, which lost 2 bases and 3 bases, there was a span of 5 bases. CDR3 length: 12 residues. Germline lookup yields CDR1 SGHAT and CDR2 FQNNGV. Here the CDR3 reads CASSLTDYEQYF. The CDR3 DNA reads TGTGCCAGCAGCTTAACAGACTACGAGCAGTACTTC.